This T cell receptor (beta chain) was recorded in a study of T cells in Graves' hyperthyroidism and ophthalmopathy. Whole-study findings and limits: A 13 V-J signature model discriminated ophthalmopathy versus stable hyperthyroidism.

Exclusion of patients followed from uncontrolled infection, other autoimmune disease, pregnancy or lactation. This clonotype has at least ten counts. Its specificity is not known. TCR beta CDR3 regions were amplified from RNA transcripts. Using the HTBI primer set, a first-round RT-PCR was run on the TCR CDR3. MiXCR, applied by TCRdb to the multiplex PCR reads, yields one record per CDR3 protein. The table records roughly 500,000 distinct CDR3 sequences, 22% of them present only once. The V gene lost 0 bases and the J gene lost 10 bases, with 13 bases spanning the gap. Germline V gene lookup returns CDR1 SGHVS and CDR2 FQNEAQ. The CDR3 runs to 14 residues.

Sequenced: blood. The chain couples TRBV7-8 to TRBJ2-1; D is undetermined. The receptor was derived from a woman between 65 and 79 years old with Graves' ophthalmopathy. CDR3 protein: CASSLAISYQEQFF. CDR3 sequence (DNA): TGTGCCAGCAGCTTAGCGATAAGTTACCAAGAGCAGTTCTTC.